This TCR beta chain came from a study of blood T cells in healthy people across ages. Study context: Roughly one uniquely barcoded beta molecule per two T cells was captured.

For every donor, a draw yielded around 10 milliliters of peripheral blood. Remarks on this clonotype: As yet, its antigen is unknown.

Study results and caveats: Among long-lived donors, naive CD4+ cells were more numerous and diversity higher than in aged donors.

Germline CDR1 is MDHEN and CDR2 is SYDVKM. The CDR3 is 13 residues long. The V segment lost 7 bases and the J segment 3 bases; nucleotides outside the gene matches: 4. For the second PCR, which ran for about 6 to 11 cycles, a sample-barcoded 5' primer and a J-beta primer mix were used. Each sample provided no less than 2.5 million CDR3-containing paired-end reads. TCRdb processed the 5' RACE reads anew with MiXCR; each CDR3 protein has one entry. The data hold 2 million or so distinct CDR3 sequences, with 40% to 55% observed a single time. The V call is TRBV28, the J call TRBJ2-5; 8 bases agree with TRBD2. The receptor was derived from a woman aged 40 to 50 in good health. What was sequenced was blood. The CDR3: CASIPGGEETQYF. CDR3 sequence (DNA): TGTGCCAGCATCCCGGGAGGGGAAGAGACCCAGTACTTC.